The rows below give T cell receptor beta chains drawn from one sample of a study of blood T cell repertoires in COVID-19. Repertoires were generated with immunoSEQ multiplex PCR, while TCRdb's copy carries only in-frame clones and drops some. This sample yields under 45,000 clones, of which 87% are seen a single time; about 9.5% belongs to the top ten. Specimen: peripheral blood. Receptors were obtained from an elderly man with active COVID-19. CDR3s include the opening cysteine and the closing phenylalanine or tryptophan. D genes are given only for firm matches. Clone size is stated in some rows and not others, as once, few, many or a class when expanded.

-	TRBV4-3	TRBJ1-4	-	CASSLGVGANEKLFF	TGCGCCAGCAGCCTTGGGGTCGGGGCTAATGAAAAACTGTTTTTT
-	TRBV19	TRBJ2-2	-	CASKSRVEAGELFF	TGTGCCAGTAAATCCAGGGTAGAGGCCGGGGAGCTGTTTTTT
TRBD1	TRBV10-3	TRBJ2-7	-	CAISATGASYEQYF	TGTGCCATCAGTGCGACAGGGGCTTCCTACGAGCAGTACTTC
-	TRBV19	TRBJ2-2	-	CASSITTANTGELFF	TGTGCCAGTAGTATTACTACCGCGAACACCGGGGAGCTGTTTTTT
TRBD2	TRBV11-2	TRBJ2-7	few	CASSTLAGRSGEQYF	TGTGCCAGCAGCACCCTAGCGGGAAGGTCGGGAGAGCAGTACTTC
TRBD2	TRBV27	TRBJ2-3	-	CARAGAADTQYF	TGTGCCAGAGCGGGAGCGGCGGATACGCAGTATTTT
TRBD2	TRBV19	TRBJ2-3	-	CASRRRGSTDTQYF	TGTGCCAGTCGAAGGCGGGGGAGCACAGATACGCAGTATTTT
-	TRBV28	TRBJ1-1	-	CASRLDRQVTEAFF	TGTGCCAGCAGGCTTGACAGGCAGGTTACTGAAGCTTTCTTT
TRBD2	TRBV6-5	TRBJ2-7	-	CASSFRTSGSKHEQYF	TGTGCCAGCAGTTTCCGTACTAGCGGGAGTAAGCACGAGCAGTACTTC
TRBD1	TRBV5-1	TRBJ2-7	-	CASSVGQESSYEQYF	TGCGCCAGCAGCGTGGGACAGGAGAGCTCCTACGAGCAGTACTTC
-	TRBV7-2	TRBJ2-3	-	CASSYRSGSSFTDTQYF	TGTGCCAGCAGCTACCGCTCGGGGTCCAGCTTCACAGATACGCAGTATTTT
-	TRBV18	TRBJ1-4	-	CASSSGSPTNEKLFF	TGTGCCAGCTCATCGGGGTCGCCGACTAATGAAAAACTGTTTTTT
TRBD1	TRBV24-1	TRBJ2-7	-	CATSDPYDRAYEQYF	TGTGCCACCAGTGATCCCTACGACAGGGCCTACGAGCAGTACTTC
TRBD1	TRBV5-5	TRBJ2-5	-	CASSYQDRGWETQYF	TGTGCCAGCAGCTATCAAGACAGGGGATGGGAGACCCAGTACTTC
-	TRBV5-1	TRBJ2-7	-	CASRPTVGQTYEQYF	TGCGCCAGCAGGCCAACGGTCGGACAAACCTACGAGCAGTACTTC
-	TRBV5-8	TRBJ1-4	-	CASSYAEDRSNEKLFF	TGTGCCAGCAGCTACGCCGAGGACAGAAGTAATGAAAAACTGTTTTTT
TRBD2	TRBV7-9	TRBJ2-1	-	CASSLRTSGGSSYNEQFF	TGTGCCAGCAGCCTAAGGACTAGCGGGGGAAGCTCCTACAATGAGCAGTTCTTC
-	TRBV14	TRBJ2-5	-	CASSQGQAGTQYF	TGTGCCAGCAGCCAAGGACAGGCCGGGACCCAGTACTTC
TRBD1	TRBV5-6	TRBJ1-4	-	CASSSTGTGIPNEKLFF	TGTGCCAGCAGCTCAACCGGGACAGGGATACCTAATGAAAAACTGTTTTTT
-	TRBV7-2	TRBJ2-7	-	CARKRTKQYF	TGTGCCAGGAAGCGGACGAAGCAGTACTTC
-	TRBV28	TRBJ1-2	-	CASGQNYGYTF	TGTGCCAGTGGACAGAACTATGGCTACACCTTC
-	TRBV18	TRBJ1-3	-	CASSLTPTVSGNTIYF	TGTGCCAGCTCACTCACTCCCACCGTCTCTGGAAACACCATATATTTT
-	TRBV4-3	TRBJ1-4	-	CASSQDWGFGTNEKLFF	TGCGCCAGCAGCCAAGATTGGGGCTTTGGAACTAATGAAAAACTGTTTTTT
TRBD1	TRBV30	TRBJ2-1	once	CAWMGQSIEQFF	TGTGCCTGGATGGGACAGAGTATTGAGCAGTTCTTC
TRBD2	TRBV6-5	TRBJ2-2	-	CASMSGLAIVGELFF	TGTGCCAGCATGTCAGGACTAGCGATCGTCGGGGAGCTGTTTTTT
TRBD1	TRBV28	TRBJ2-7	-	CASSPHGTGLYEQYF	TGTGCCAGCAGCCCCCACGGGACAGGGTTGTACGAGCAGTACTTC
-	TRBV18	TRBJ2-7	-	CASSPAVSSYEQYF	TGTGCCAGCTCACCAGCCGTGAGCTCCTACGAGCAGTACTTC
-	TRBV7-8	TRBJ2-2	-	CASSSGGARGGELFF	TGTGCCAGCAGCTCCGGCGGGGCCCGTGGCGGGGAGCTGTTTTTT